Below, 15 T cell receptor beta chains from the same sample are listed, as sequenced in a study of T cell changes during pregnancy in multiple sclerosis. The protocol was immunoSEQ multiplex PCR, while the TCRdb copy is restricted to in-frame clones and leaves out a portion. The sample has fewer than 55,000 clones, more than 70% seen once. The sequenced sample was CD8+ T cells from peripheral blood mononuclear cells, obtained after pregnancy. The source of these receptors is a female donor in good health, enrolled as a control in a pregnancy study.

The gene calls are TRBV11-2 and TRBJ2-7; D unresolved. Germline CDR1 SGHAT, CDR2 FQNNGV. The CDR3 length is 14 residues. V shed 1 base and J shed 3 bases, with 10 bases lying between them. The CDR3, as DNA: TGTGCCAGCAGCTTAGTGGGCGCTGACTACGAGCAGTACTTC. Translation: CASSLVGADYEQYF.

V and J are TRBV19 and TRBJ1-1; D may be TRBD1 (5 bases). V was pared by 10 bases and J by 4 bases, with 16 bases between. The CDR3 is 13 residues long. Germline V CDR1 and CDR2: LNHDA, SQIVND (reference sequence). Here the CDR3 reads CATRWGPSTEAFF. The CDR3 DNA sequence: TGTGCCACCCGCTGGGGCCCGAGCACTGAAGCTTTCTTT.

The chain has TRBV7-9 and TRBJ2-5; D is possibly TRBD2 (6 bases). CDR3 length equals 14 residues. The V and J ends lost 4 bases and 3 bases respectively, with 12 bases between them. Germline V gene sequence: CDR1 SEHNR, CDR2 FQNEAQ (reference sequence). The CDR3 nucleotides are TGTGCCAGCAGCTCGGGACTTATAAAAGAGACCCAGTACTTC. Amino acid sequence: CASSSGLIKETQYF.

V usage is TRBV2 and J usage is TRBJ1-1; no clear D. The V end was cut by 6 bases, the J end by 11 bases, with 13 bases between. Germline V CDR1 and CDR2: SNHLY, FYNNEI. There are 11 residues in the CDR3. CDR3 in amino acids: CASRGGSAAFF. CDR3 nucleotides: TGTGCCAGCAGAGGAGGGTCTGCGGCTTTCTTT.

The V gene is TRBV9, the J gene TRBJ1-6; tentatively, D is TRBD1 (5 bases). V was shortened by 0 bases and J by 7 bases, with 8 bases between the two germline ends. The CDR3 contains 14 residues. Per germline, CDR1 SGDLS and CDR2 YYNGEE. The CDR3 DNA follows: TGTGCCAGCAGCGTAGGACAGCTAAATTCACCCCTCCACTTT. Its protein is CASSVGQLNSPLHF.

This clone was seen a few times. The chain recombines TRBV7-9 with TRBJ2-7, with D possibly TRBD2 on 6 matching bases. Germline loops: CDR1 SEHNR, CDR2 FQNEAQ (reference sequence). The CDR3 is 13 residues long. V lost 7 bases and J 7 bases, leaving 17 bases between the germline ends. The CDR3 protein is CASTPRGVGEQYF. The CDR3 nucleotides are TGTGCCAGCACCCCCCGCGGGGTCGGAGAGCAGTACTTC.

This chain joins TRBV19 and TRBJ2-7; tentatively, D is TRBD1 (6 bases). Germline V CDR1 and CDR2: LNHDA, SQIVND (reference sequence). V lost 0 bases and J 0 bases, leaving 18 bases between the germline ends. CDR3 size: 18 residues. The DNA of the CDR3 is TGTGCCAGTAGTATAGACCCGCCGGACAGTCTAAGCTCCTACGAGCAGTACTTC. Translation gives CASSIDPPDSLSSYEQYF.

The rearrangement uses TRBV4-1 and TRBJ2-4; no definite D call. Germline V gene lookup returns CDR1 MGHRA and CDR2 YSYEKL. The CDR3 consists of 16 residues. With 4 bases removed from V and 0 bases from J, the gap between germline ends came to 13 bases. CDR3 sequence: CASSPGSMGAKNIQYF. In DNA form, the CDR3 reads TGCGCCAGCAGCCCCGGGTCGATGGGAGCCAAAAACATTCAGTACTTC.

The chain links TRBV7-3 to TRBJ1-1; D ambiguous. From germline, CDR1 is SGHTA and CDR2 FQGTGA. This CDR3 comprises 15 residues. V was cut by 6 bases and J by 1 base, with 15 bases left in between. The CDR3 here is CASSQTAPGNTEAFF. CDR3 coding DNA: TGTGCCAGCAGTCAAACCGCCCCCGGGAACACTGAAGCTTTCTTT.

The chain recombines TRBV5-4 with TRBJ1-2, with a possible D match to TRBD1 (6 bases). The germline V gene has CDR1 SGHNT and CDR2 YYREEE (reference sequence). The V end was cut by 0 bases, the J end by 6 bases, with 12 bases between. This CDR3 contains 14 residues. CDR3: CASSLGQGINGYTF. In DNA form, the CDR3 reads TGTGCCAGCAGCTTGGGTCAGGGGATAAATGGCTACACCTTC.

V and J are TRBV5-6 and TRBJ1-2, with TRBD1 identical over 9 bases. Germline CDR1 SGHDT, CDR2 YYEEEE. The ends lost 3 bases at V and 12 bases at J; junction bases unmatched: 9. This CDR3 has 13 residues. CDR3 region: CASSSGTGLKNTF. The CDR3 bases are TGTGCCAGCAGCTCGGGGACAGGGCTTAAGAACACCTTC.

The chain is built from TRBV9 and TRBJ1-2; TRBD1 might be the D (5 bases). The V and J ends lost 7 bases and 2 bases respectively, with 18 bases between them. This CDR3 has 15 amino acids. CDR1 and CDR2 (germline): SGDLS, YYNGEE. The CDR3 is CASGAGHKGNYGYTF. In DNA, the CDR3 is TGTGCCAGCGGGGCGGGGCACAAGGGGAACTATGGCTACACCTTC.

The rearrangement joins TRBV27 to TRBJ2-7; TRBD2 aligns across 13 bases. Germline V gene sequence: CDR1 MNHEY, CDR2 SMNVEV (reference sequence). CDR3 length: 19 residues. V lost 3 bases and J lost 4; bases outside the gene matches: 15. CDR3 coding DNA: TGTGCCAGCAGTTTTTTTCCCCCCCCTACTAGCGGGGGGGCTTACGAGCAGTACTTC. Its protein product is CASSFFPPPTSGGAYEQYF.

This rearrangement joins TRBV6-4 to TRBJ1-2; 7 bases are a match to TRBD1. V shed 4 bases and J 10 bases; nucleotides not matched to a gene: 9. Germline values: CDR1 MRHNA, CDR2 SNTAGT. The CDR3 has 13 residues. CDR3 sequence: CASSVDRVSPYTF. As DNA, the CDR3 is TGTGCCAGCAGTGTTGACAGGGTTAGCCCCTACACCTTC.

The rearrangement links TRBV7-9 to TRBJ2-5; 11 bases line up with TRBD1. The CDR3 length is 15 residues. V was pared by 4 bases and J by 3 bases, with 4 bases of the junction left unmatched. CDR1 SEHNR and CDR2 FQNEAQ come from the germline V gene (reference sequence). DNA of the CDR3: TGTGCCAGCAGCTCCGGGACAGGGGGGAAAGAGACCCAGTACTTC. It specifies CASSSGTGGKETQYF.